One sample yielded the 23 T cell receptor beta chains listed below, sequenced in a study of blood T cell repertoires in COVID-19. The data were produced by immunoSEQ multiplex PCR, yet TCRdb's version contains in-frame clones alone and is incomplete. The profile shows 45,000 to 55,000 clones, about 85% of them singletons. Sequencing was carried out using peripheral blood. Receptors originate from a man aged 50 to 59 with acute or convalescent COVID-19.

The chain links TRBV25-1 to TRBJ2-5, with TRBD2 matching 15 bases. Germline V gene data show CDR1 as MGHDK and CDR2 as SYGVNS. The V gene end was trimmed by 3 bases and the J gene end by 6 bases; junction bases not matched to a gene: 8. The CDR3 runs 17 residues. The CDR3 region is CASSDPLGTSGRQTQYF. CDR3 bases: TGTGCCAGCAGTGACCCCCTCGGGACTAGCGGGAGGCAGACCCAGTACTTC.

The CDR3 DNA reads as TGTGCCAGCAGTGACCCGGGACAGTACAATGAGCAGTTCTTC. It translates to CASSDPGQYNEQFF. The chain is built from TRBV6-1 and TRBJ2-1; 7 positions match TRBD1. Germline CDR1 reads MNHNS; CDR2 reads SASEGT. The CDR3 is made up of 14 amino acids. The junction had 3 bases not matched to a gene; V was cut back by 3 bases and J by 4 bases.

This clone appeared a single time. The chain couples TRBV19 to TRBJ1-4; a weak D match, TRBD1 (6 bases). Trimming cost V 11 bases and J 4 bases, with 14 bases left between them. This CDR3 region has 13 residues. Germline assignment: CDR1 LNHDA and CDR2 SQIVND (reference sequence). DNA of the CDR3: TGTGCCGCCGGGGGGGCTCTTAATGAAAAACTGTTTTTT. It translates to CAAGGALNEKLFF.

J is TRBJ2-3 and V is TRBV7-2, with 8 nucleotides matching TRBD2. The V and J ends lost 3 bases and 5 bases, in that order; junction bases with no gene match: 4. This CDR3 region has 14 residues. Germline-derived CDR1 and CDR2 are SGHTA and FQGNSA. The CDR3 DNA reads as TGTGCCAGCAGCTTGCGCCTAGCGGGAGATACGCAGTATTTT. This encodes CASSLRLAGDTQYF.

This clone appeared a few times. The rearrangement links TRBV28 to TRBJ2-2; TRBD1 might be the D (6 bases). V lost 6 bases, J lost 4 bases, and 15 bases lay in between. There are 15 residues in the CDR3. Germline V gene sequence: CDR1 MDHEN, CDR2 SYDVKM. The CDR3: CASSQGLHRTGELFF. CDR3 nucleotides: TGTGCCAGCAGCCAGGGGTTACACCGCACCGGGGAGCTGTTTTTT.

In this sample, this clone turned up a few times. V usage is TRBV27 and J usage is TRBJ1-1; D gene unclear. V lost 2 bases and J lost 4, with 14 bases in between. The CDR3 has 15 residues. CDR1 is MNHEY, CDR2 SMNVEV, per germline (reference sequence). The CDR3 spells CASSLDSRVSTEAFF. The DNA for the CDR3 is TGTGCCAGCAGTTTAGATTCGAGAGTATCCACTGAAGCTTTCTTT.

CDR3 loop: CASSPRSGGYGYTF. For the CDR3, the DNA is TGTGCCAGCAGCCCCCGGTCGGGGGGGTATGGCTACACCTTC. The chain combines TRBV13 with TRBJ1-2; D perhaps matches TRBD1 (5 bases). V was trimmed by 5 bases and J by 5 bases, leaving 15 bases between them. Germline V gene data show CDR1 as PRHDT and CDR2 as FYEKMQ (reference sequence). The CDR3 covers 14 residues.

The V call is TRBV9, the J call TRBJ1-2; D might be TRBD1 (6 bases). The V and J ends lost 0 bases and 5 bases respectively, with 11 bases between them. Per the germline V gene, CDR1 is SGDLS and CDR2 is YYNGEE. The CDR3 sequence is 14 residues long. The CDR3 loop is CASSVGGTLYGYTF. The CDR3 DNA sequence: TGTGCCAGCAGCGTAGGAGGGACACTATATGGCTACACCTTC. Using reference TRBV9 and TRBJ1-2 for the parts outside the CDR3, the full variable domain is DSGVTQTPKHLITATGQRVTLRCSPRSGDLSVYWYQQSLDQGLQFLIQYYNGEERAKGNILERFSAQQFPDLHSELNLSSLELGDSALYFCASSVGGTLYGYTFGSGTRLTVV.

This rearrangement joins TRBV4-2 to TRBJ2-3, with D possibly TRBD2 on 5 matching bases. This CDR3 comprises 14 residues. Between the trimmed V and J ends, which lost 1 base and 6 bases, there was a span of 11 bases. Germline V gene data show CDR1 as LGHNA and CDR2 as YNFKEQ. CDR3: CASSQGRYGDTQYF. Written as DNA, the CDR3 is TGTGCCAGCAGCCAAGGGAGGTATGGGGATACGCAGTATTTT.

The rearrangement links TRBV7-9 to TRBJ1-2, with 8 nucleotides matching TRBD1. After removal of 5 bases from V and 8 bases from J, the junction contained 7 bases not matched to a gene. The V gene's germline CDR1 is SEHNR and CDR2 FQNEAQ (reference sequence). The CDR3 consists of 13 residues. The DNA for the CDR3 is TGTGCCAGCAGCCTACTCGGACAGGGCGGCTACACCTTC. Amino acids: CASSLLGQGGYTF.

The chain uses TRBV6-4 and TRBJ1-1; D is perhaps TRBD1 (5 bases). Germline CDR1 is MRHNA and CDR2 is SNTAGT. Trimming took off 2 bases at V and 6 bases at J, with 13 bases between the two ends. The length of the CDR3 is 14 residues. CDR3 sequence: CASSDGQGLAEAFF. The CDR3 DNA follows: TGTGCCAGCAGTGACGGTCAGGGATTAGCTGAAGCTTTCTTT.

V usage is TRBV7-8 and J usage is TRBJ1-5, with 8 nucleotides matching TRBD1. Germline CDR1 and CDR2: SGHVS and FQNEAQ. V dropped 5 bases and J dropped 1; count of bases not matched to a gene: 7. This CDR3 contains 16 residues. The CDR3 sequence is CASSPRDRGSNQPQHF. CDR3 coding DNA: TGTGCCAGCAGCCCCCGCGACAGGGGCAGCAATCAGCCCCAGCATTTT.

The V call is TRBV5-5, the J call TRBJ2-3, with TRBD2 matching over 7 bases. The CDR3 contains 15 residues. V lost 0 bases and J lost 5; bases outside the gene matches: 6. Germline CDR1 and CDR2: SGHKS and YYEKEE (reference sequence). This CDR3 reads CASSLGAGEVDTQYF. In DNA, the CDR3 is TGTGCCAGCAGCTTGGGGGCGGGAGAAGTAGATACGCAGTATTTT.

The CDR3 bases are TGTGCCTGTGGGGACAGATACTACGAGCAGTACTTC. As protein: CACGDRYYEQYF. The rearrangement links TRBV19 to TRBJ2-7; TRBD1 matches at 7 bases. With 11 bases clipped from V and 3 bases from J, the junction kept 7 bases outside the gene matches. Germline lookup yields CDR1 LNHDA and CDR2 SQIVND (reference sequence). This CDR3 region has 12 residues.

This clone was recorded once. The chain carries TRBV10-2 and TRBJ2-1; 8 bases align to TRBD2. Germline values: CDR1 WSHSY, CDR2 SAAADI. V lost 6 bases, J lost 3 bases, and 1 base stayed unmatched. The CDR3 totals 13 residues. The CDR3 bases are TGCGCCAGCAGCGGGAGGGACTACAATGAGCAGTTCTTC. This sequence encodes CASSGRDYNEQFF.

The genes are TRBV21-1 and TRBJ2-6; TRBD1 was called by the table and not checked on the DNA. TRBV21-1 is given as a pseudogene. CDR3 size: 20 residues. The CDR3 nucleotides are TGTGCCAGCAGCCGACGAAATATGGGACAGGGCTCCTCTGGGGCCAACGTCCTGACTTTC. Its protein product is CASSRRNMGQGSSGANVLTF.

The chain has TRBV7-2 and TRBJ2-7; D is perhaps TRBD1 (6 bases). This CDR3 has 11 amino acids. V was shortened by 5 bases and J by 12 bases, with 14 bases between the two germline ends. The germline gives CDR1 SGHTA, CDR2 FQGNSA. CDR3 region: CASSPGQLAYF. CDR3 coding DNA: TGTGCCAGCAGCCCCGGACAGTTGGCGTACTTC.

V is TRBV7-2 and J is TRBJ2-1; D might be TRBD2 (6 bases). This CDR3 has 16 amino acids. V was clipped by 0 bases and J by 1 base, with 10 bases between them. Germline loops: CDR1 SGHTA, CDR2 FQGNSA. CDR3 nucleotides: TGTGCCAGCAGCTTAGCTAGCGGAGGTTCCTACAATGAGCAGTTCTTC. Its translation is CASSLASGGSYNEQFF.

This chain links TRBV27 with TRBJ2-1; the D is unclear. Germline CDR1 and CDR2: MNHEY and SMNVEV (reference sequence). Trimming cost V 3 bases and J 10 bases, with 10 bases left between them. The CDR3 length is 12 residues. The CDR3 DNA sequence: TGTGCCAGCAGTTTTATAAAGACAGAGCAGTTCTTC. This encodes CASSFIKTEQFF.

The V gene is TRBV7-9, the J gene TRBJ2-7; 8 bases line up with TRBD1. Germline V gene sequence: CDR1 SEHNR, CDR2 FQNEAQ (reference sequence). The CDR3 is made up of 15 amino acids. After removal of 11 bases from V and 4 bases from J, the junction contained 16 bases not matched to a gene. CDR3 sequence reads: CAGEPRTGKGYEQYF. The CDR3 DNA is TGTGCCGGAGAGCCTAGGACAGGGAAGGGATACGAGCAGTACTTC.

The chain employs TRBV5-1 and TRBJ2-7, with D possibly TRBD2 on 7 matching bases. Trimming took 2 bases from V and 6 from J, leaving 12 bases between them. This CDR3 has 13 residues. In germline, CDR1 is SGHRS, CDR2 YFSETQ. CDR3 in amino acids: CASSFQGGGEQYF. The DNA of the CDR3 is TGCGCCAGCAGCTTCCAGGGAGGGGGCGAGCAGTACTTC.

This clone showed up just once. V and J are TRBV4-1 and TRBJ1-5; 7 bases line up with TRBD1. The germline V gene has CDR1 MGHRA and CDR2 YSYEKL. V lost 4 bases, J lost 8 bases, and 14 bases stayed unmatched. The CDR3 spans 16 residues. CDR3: CASSRGQRSWWEPQHF. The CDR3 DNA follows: TGCGCCAGCAGCCGGGGACAGCGGTCTTGGTGGGAGCCCCAGCATTTT.

DNA of the CDR3: TGCGCCAGCAGTGTCCAGGAACAAAAGAGCCTCGGGGACACTGAAGCTTTCTTT. Protein: CASSVQEQKSLGDTEAFF. The genes are TRBV10-1 and TRBJ1-1, with D uncertain. CDR1 is WNHNN, CDR2 SYGVQD, per germline (reference sequence). The length of the CDR3 is 18 residues. Trimming removed 4 bases at V and 3 bases at J, with 24 bases between.